The 9 T cell receptor beta chains below come from one sample, sequenced in a study of STAT3 mutations in large granular lymphocyte leukemia (dated by TCRdb to the late 2010s). Libraries were prepared through the immunoSEQ multiplex PCR assay. TCRdb stores this immuneACCESS table with in-frame sequences only. Part of the clones is absent; in the studies checked, under half of the shortfall reflects unresolved V genes, and no reason is known for the rest. The sample table holds under 6,500 clones, of which 60% to 85% were seen once. The ten top clones hold approximately 80% of the sample. On the study overall, not on this receptor specifically: All T-LGLL patients had at least one immunodominant TCRbeta clonotype, and roughly half had multiple immunodominant subclonotypes.

Their target antigens are unknown. Sequences were obtained from peripheral blood mononuclear cells. Receptors were obtained from a man in his forties with T-cell large granular lymphocyte leukemia. Some clones in this sample may be carry-over from other donors' samples. The age is the age at diagnosis.

The rearrangement links TRBV4-1 to TRBJ2-1, with 12 nucleotides matching TRBD2. This CDR3 has 18 amino acids. CDR1 and CDR2 from the germline V gene are MGHRA and YSYEKL. V lost 4 bases to trimming and J lost 0 bases; unmatched junction nucleotides: 7. This CDR3 reads CASSRGLAGRSSYNEQFF. As DNA, the CDR3 is TGCGCCAGCAGCCGCGGACTAGCGGGACGCAGCTCCTACAATGAGCAGTTCTTC.

The CDR3 here is CASSVQGAGRVTGELFF. Here the CDR3 DNA reads TGTGCCAGCAGTGTACAGGGCGCGGGTAGGGTCACCGGGGAGCTGTTTTTT. The chain carries TRBV6-1 and TRBJ2-2; D might be TRBD1 (6 bases). The germline CDR1 and CDR2 sequences are MNHNS and SASEGT. There are 17 residues in the CDR3. The germline V and J ends were trimmed by 4 bases and 4 bases, with 19 bases remaining between them.

This chain joins TRBV19 and TRBJ2-3, with 10 bases that match TRBD1. The CDR3 runs to 15 residues. Germline V gives CDR1 LNHDA, CDR2 SQIVND (reference sequence). The V gene end was trimmed by 6 bases and the J gene end by 4 bases; junction bases not matched to a gene: 7. CDR3: CASSLTGGLADTQYF. For the CDR3, the DNA is TGTGCCAGTAGCCTGACAGGGGGCCTTGCAGATACGCAGTATTTT.

The chain is built from TRBV5-4 and TRBJ2-4; D call uncertain. V was pared by 1 base and J by 3 bases, with 8 bases between. The length of the CDR3 is 14 residues. The germline gives CDR1 SGHNT, CDR2 YYREEE (reference sequence). The CDR3 nucleotides are TGTGCCAGCAGCTTGAACTTGGGCAAAAACATTCAGTACTTC. Amino acid sequence: CASSLNLGKNIQYF.

This clone was seen only a few times. The chain joins TRBV13 to TRBJ1-1; weak D call: TRBD1 (6 bases). CDR3 length: 17 residues. Germline-derived CDR1 and CDR2 are PRHDT and FYEKMQ (reference sequence). Trimming took 1 base from V and 1 from J, leaving 16 bases between them. CDR3 nucleotide sequence: TGTGCCAGCAGCTTAGCGGGGGCAGGGGTCCCGAACACTGAAGCTTTCTTT. Its protein product is CASSLAGAGVPNTEAFF.

The V and J genes are TRBV6-1 and TRBJ2-7; D unresolved. Trimming left V 3 bases short and J 6 bases short, with 15 bases between. Per the germline V gene, CDR1 is MNHNS and CDR2 is SASEGT. CDR3 length: 14 amino acids. The DNA for the CDR3 is TGTGCCAGCAGTGATATCCTTGGGGTCCTCGAGCAGTACTTC. Protein product: CASSDILGVLEQYF.

This clone was counted once. V gene TRBV5-1 combines with J gene TRBJ2-3; 7 positions match TRBD2. The V gene end was trimmed by 0 bases and the J gene end by 6 bases; junction bases not matched to a gene: 7. Looked up from germline, CDR1 is SGHRS and CDR2 is YFSETQ. The CDR3 sequence is 15 residues long. The CDR3 nucleotides read TGCGCCAGCAGCTTGGGGGACTACCCGGGGGATACGCAGTATTTT. Its protein product is CASSLGDYPGDTQYF.

This chain joins TRBV7-9 and TRBJ2-3, with 7 bases identical to TRBD1. This CDR3 is 15 amino acids long. Trimming at V came to 1 base and at J to 4 bases, leaving 5 bases not matched to a gene. Germline V gene data show CDR1 as SEHNR and CDR2 as FQNEAQ (reference sequence). This CDR3 reads CASSLGQGYADTQYF. CDR3 nucleotide sequence: TGTGCCAGCAGCTTAGGACAGGGTTACGCAGATACGCAGTATTTT.

This clone is medium-sized (0.01 to 0.1%) in the sample. In DNA form, the CDR3 reads TGTGCCAGCAGCCCGACAGGGGGCAGGGACGAGCAGTACTTC. Its protein is CASSPTGGRDEQYF. V is TRBV4-2 and J is TRBJ2-7, with 10 bases fitting TRBD1. J gave up 5 bases and V 4 bases, and 5 bases lay outside the gene matches. This CDR3 spans 14 amino acids. Germline V gene lookup returns CDR1 LGHNA and CDR2 YNFKEQ.